The 28 T cell receptor beta chains below all came from one sample that was sequenced in a study of shared clonotypes between healthy human individuals. Profiling relied on immunoSEQ multiplex PCR, and the TCRdb table lists in-frame clones only, not all of them. The table has roughly 590,000 clones, 95% to 96% seen once. The naive CD8 subset, CD45RO-negative cells positively selected for CCR7, excluded terminally differentiated effector memory CD45RA+ cells. Specimen: naive CD8+ T cells sorted from blood. These receptors all come from a woman aged 25 to 45 in good health.

The CDR3 reads CSVEGGSSSYNEQFF. In DNA, the CDR3 is TGCAGCGTTGAAGGAGGGAGCAGCTCCTACAATGAGCAGTTCTTC. J is TRBJ2-1 and V is TRBV29-1; D possibly corresponds to TRBD2 (5 bases). V dropped 1 base and J dropped 0 bases, with 10 bases sitting between them. Germline V lookup: CDR1 SQVTM, CDR2 ANQGSEA. This CDR3 contains 15 residues.

The chain combines TRBV28 with TRBJ2-3; a weak D match, TRBD1 (6 bases). Trimming removed 3 bases from V and 8 bases from J, with 21 bases in between. Germline values: CDR1 MDHEN, CDR2 SYDVKM. The CDR3 has 16 amino acids. The DNA of the CDR3 is TGTGCCAGCAGTTTCCCCCCCCCTGACAGGACAAGTACGCAGTATTTT. This gives the protein CASSFPPPDRTSTQYF.

This sequence joins TRBV6-1 and TRBJ2-2, with D uncertain. The CDR3 sequence is 15 residues long. V was shortened by 6 bases and J by 1 base, with 12 bases between the two germline ends. In germline, CDR1 is MNHNS, CDR2 SASEGT. DNA of the CDR3: TGTGCCAGCAGACTTGGGGTGCTGAACACCGGGGAGCTGTTTTTT. Translation gives CASRLGVLNTGELFF.

The chain couples TRBV10-1 to TRBJ1-5; D perhaps matches TRBD1 (6 bases). Looked up from germline, CDR1 is WNHNN and CDR2 is SYGVQD (reference sequence). This CDR3 region has 17 residues. Trimming cost V 9 bases and J 3 bases, with 24 bases left between them. CDR3 DNA sequence: TGCGCCAGAGTTAAAAATAAGGCAGGGGTATTCAATCAGCCCCAGCATTTT. Its protein is CARVKNKAGVFNQPQHF.

The V gene is TRBV6-1, the J gene TRBJ2-5; TRBD2 matches 7 bases. Trimming cost V 3 bases and J 0 bases; bases outside gene matches: 4. Germline V gene data show CDR1 as MNHNS and CDR2 as SASEGT. The length of the CDR3 is 15 residues. CDR3 residues: CASSDLGRDQETQYF. The CDR3 DNA follows: TGTGCCAGCAGTGATCTTGGGAGGGACCAAGAGACCCAGTACTTC.

The V gene is TRBV15, the J gene TRBJ2-2; D perhaps matches TRBD2 (5 bases). Trimming left V 3 bases short and J 7 bases short, with 18 bases between. Germline lookup yields CDR1 LNHNV and CDR2 YYDKDF (reference sequence). The length of the CDR3 is 16 residues. This chain's CDR3 is CATSSLWEKSFGELFF. The CDR3, as DNA: TGTGCCACCAGCAGCTTGTGGGAGAAATCGTTCGGGGAGCTGTTTTTT.

The chain joins TRBV19 to TRBJ2-2, with D maybe TRBD2 (6 bases). Per the germline V gene, CDR1 is LNHDA and CDR2 is SQIVND (reference sequence). This CDR3 has 16 residues. V gave up 2 bases and J gave up 2 bases, with 12 bases separating them. This chain's CDR3 is CASSIRENPNTGELFF. CDR3 DNA sequence: TGTGCCAGTAGTATACGGGAGAATCCCAACACCGGGGAGCTGTTTTTT. Looking up the rest from reference TRBV19 and TRBJ2-2 gives the full variable domain: DGGITQSPKYLFRKEGQNVTLSCEQNLNHDAMYWYRQDPGQGLRLIYYSQIVNDFQKGDIAEGYSVSREKKESFPLTVTSAQKNPTAFYLCASSIRENPNTGELFFGEGSRLTVL.

This chain links TRBV2 with TRBJ1-2; D not certain. CDR1 is SNHLY, CDR2 FYNNEI, per germline. This CDR3 comprises 15 residues. V was cut by 3 bases and J by 5 bases, with 16 bases left in between. The CDR3 nucleotides are TGTGCCAGCAGTGAGGGAGACCCTGGGGTGTATGGCTACACCTTC. Its translation: CASSEGDPGVYGYTF.

The rearrangement links TRBV6-5 to TRBJ1-1, with 9 nucleotides matching TRBD1. The V segment lost 2 bases and the J segment 3 bases; nucleotides outside the gene matches: 4. Germline CDR1 and CDR2: MNHEY and SVGAGI. The CDR3 runs to 15 residues. The chain's CDR3 is CASSYRTGEDTEAFF. The CDR3 DNA follows: TGTGCCAGCAGTTACCGGACAGGGGAGGACACTGAAGCTTTCTTT.

This sequence joins TRBV28 and TRBJ2-7, with 14 bases that match TRBD2. CDR1 MDHEN and CDR2 SYDVKM come from the germline V gene. This CDR3 region has 15 residues. After removal of 5 bases from V and 4 bases from J, the junction contained 4 bases not matched to a gene. The CDR3 DNA reads as TGTGCCAGCAGTCCAAGACTAGCGGGAGGGTACGAGCAGTACTTC. Translation gives CASSPRLAGGYEQYF. Filled out from reference TRBV28 and TRBJ2-7, the complete variable domain reads DVKVTQSSRYLVKRTGEKVFLECVQDMDHENMFWYRQDPGLGLRLIYFSYDVKMKEKGDIPEGYSVSREKKERFSLILESASTNQTSMYLCASSPRLAGGYEQYFGPGTRLTVT.

The chain employs TRBV19 and TRBJ2-2; D is perhaps TRBD2 (6 bases). CDR1 is LNHDA and CDR2 is SQIVND in the germline V gene (reference sequence). V dropped 1 base and J dropped 0 bases, with 9 bases sitting between them. The CDR3 sequence is 16 residues long. The CDR3 region is CASSIVWGANTGELFF. CDR3 nucleotide sequence: TGTGCCAGTAGTATAGTGTGGGGGGCGAACACCGGGGAGCTGTTTTTT. Based on the CDR3 plus reference TRBV19 and TRBJ2-2, the full variable domain is DGGITQSPKYLFRKEGQNVTLSCEQNLNHDAMYWYRQDPGQGLRLIYYSQIVNDFQKGDIAEGYSVSREKKESFPLTVTSAQKNPTAFYLCASSIVWGANTGELFFGEGSRLTVL.

The V and J genes are TRBV6-5 and TRBJ2-1, with D unresolved. Germline CDR1 and CDR2: MNHEY and SVGAGI. The CDR3 sequence is 15 residues long. Trimming took 2 bases from V and 0 from J, leaving 8 bases between them. CDR3 nucleotides: TGTGCCAGCAGTTACGGACGCAACTCCTACAATGAGCAGTTCTTC. This gives the protein CASSYGRNSYNEQFF.

The V call is TRBV5-1, the J call TRBJ1-5; 7 bases are a match to TRBD1. CDR1 and CDR2 (germline): SGHRS, YFSETQ. J gave up 7 bases and V 3 bases, and 7 bases lay outside the gene matches. CDR3 length equals 14 residues. The CDR3 loop reads CASSSDRVGQPQHF. CDR3 bases: TGCGCCAGCAGCTCCGACAGGGTGGGACAGCCCCAGCATTTT.

The rearrangement uses TRBV14 and TRBJ2-7, with unresolved D. The V end was cut by 0 bases, the J end by 3 bases, with 3 bases between. Germline V lookup: CDR1 SGHDN, CDR2 FVKESK. This CDR3 has 12 amino acids. As DNA, the CDR3 is TGTGCCAGCAGCCAAGATGGCTACGAGCAGTACTTC. Protein product: CASSQDGYEQYF.

The genes are TRBV25-1 and TRBJ2-7; 8 positions match TRBD1. V gave up 8 bases and J gave up 2 bases; unmatched junction bases: 11. This CDR3 contains 15 residues. Per germline, CDR1 MGHDK and CDR2 SYGVNS. The CDR3 is CASGKGQALTYEQYF. The CDR3 DNA reads as TGTGCCAGCGGAAAGGGACAGGCTTTAACCTACGAGCAGTACTTC.

The V gene is TRBV28, the J gene TRBJ1-1, with 9 bases identical to TRBD1. V dropped 4 bases and J dropped 6; count of bases not matched to a gene: 9. CDR1 MDHEN and CDR2 SYDVKM come from the germline V gene. The CDR3 length is 15 residues. Written as DNA, the CDR3 is TGTGCCAGCAGTTGGGACAGGGTGATGGGAGCTGAAGCTTTCTTT. Amino acid sequence: CASSWDRVMGAEAFF.

V and J are TRBV5-8 and TRBJ2-7, with TRBD1 matching over 7 bases. CDR1 is SGHTS and CDR2 is YDEGEE in the germline V gene. V was pared by 3 bases and J by 2 bases, with 2 bases of the junction left unmatched. The CDR3 has 13 residues. CDR3 amino acids: CASSSDRAYEQYF. CDR3 bases: TGTGCCAGCAGCTCCGACAGGGCCTACGAGCAGTACTTC.

The gene calls are TRBV5-5 and TRBJ2-3; D ambiguous. This CDR3 contains 17 residues. Germline CDR1 SGHKS, CDR2 YYEKEE (reference sequence). Trimming took off 1 base at V and 1 base at J, with 16 bases between the two ends. In DNA, the CDR3 is TGTGCCAGCAGCTTGACTTTTGTAAGGGTGGGCACAGATACGCAGTATTTT. It is translated as CASSLTFVRVGTDTQYF.

The V and J genes are TRBV11-2 and TRBJ2-5; 9 positions agree with TRBD1. In germline, CDR1 is SGHAT, CDR2 FQNNGV. The V segment lost 2 bases and the J segment 0 bases; nucleotides outside the gene matches: 7. This CDR3 is built from 17 residues. CDR3 nucleotides: TGTGCCAGCAGCTTAAGTATTGGGACAGGGTACCAAGAGACCCAGTACTTC. It yields the protein CASSLSIGTGYQETQYF.

This chain links TRBV7-8 with TRBJ1-2; 8 bases are shared with TRBD1. Germline trimming cut 6 bases from V and 1 base from J; bases unmatched to any gene: 7. Germline loops: CDR1 SGHVS, CDR2 FQNEAQ. The CDR3 is made up of 15 amino acids. CDR3 amino acids: CASSQWGQVNYGYTF. In nucleotides, the CDR3 is TGTGCCAGCAGTCAATGGGGACAGGTTAACTATGGCTACACCTTC.

The genes are TRBV5-6 and TRBJ2-7, with a tentative D call TRBD2 (5 bases). The CDR3 has 13 residues. The V and J ends lost 3 bases and 4 bases respectively, with 11 bases between them. The germline V gene has CDR1 SGHDT and CDR2 YYEEEE. CDR3 sequence reads: CASSWAGNYEQYF. In DNA form, the CDR3 reads TGTGCCAGCAGCTGGGCCGGGAATTACGAGCAGTACTTC. The full variable domain, rest sourced from reference TRBV5-6 and TRBJ2-7, is DAGVTQSPTHLIKTRGQQVTLRCSPKSGHDTVSWYQQALGQGPQFIFQYYEEEERQRGNFPDRFSGHQFPNYSSELNVNALLLGDSALYLCASSWAGNYEQYFGPGTRLTVT.

The chain employs TRBV27 and TRBJ2-7; 10 bases align to TRBD1. The V and J ends lost 1 base and 3 bases, in that order; junction bases with no gene match: 3. This CDR3 has 15 residues. Germline V gives CDR1 MNHEY, CDR2 SMNVEV (reference sequence). CDR3 DNA: TGTGCCAGCAGTTTATTTGGGACAGGGGTCTACGAGCAGTACTTC. Encoded protein: CASSLFGTGVYEQYF.

The chain uses TRBV4-1 and TRBJ2-4; D possibly corresponds to TRBD2 (5 bases). Germline lookup yields CDR1 MGHRA and CDR2 YSYEKL. The CDR3 totals 16 residues. Trimming left V 1 base short and J 6 bases short, with 16 bases between. In DNA, the CDR3 is TGCGCCAGCAGCCAAGTTTTAGGGCTAGCTGGAAACATTCAGTACTTC. This translates into CASSQVLGLAGNIQYF.

The CDR3 bases are TGTGCCAGTACTCCGGGGACAGGGGTCTCCTACGAGCAGTACTTC. Protein product: CASTPGTGVSYEQYF. The chain employs TRBV19 and TRBJ2-7, with 10 bases lining up with TRBD1. Germline values: CDR1 LNHDA, CDR2 SQIVND (reference sequence). CDR3 length: 15 amino acids. With 7 bases clipped from V and 0 bases from J, the junction kept 6 bases outside the gene matches.

The V call is TRBV7-9, the J call TRBJ1-6; D is uncertain. V dropped 1 base and J dropped 2 bases, with 12 bases sitting between them. Germline V gene sequence: CDR1 SEHNR, CDR2 FQNEAQ (reference sequence). The CDR3 runs to 17 residues. DNA for the CDR3: TGTGCCAGCAGCTTAGATCGGGAGGATACCTATAATTCACCCCTCCACTTT. Amino acids: CASSLDREDTYNSPLHF.

A note on this clone: The same CDR3 can be traced to other DNA sequences in this sample. The rearrangement links TRBV2 to TRBJ2-7; TRBD1 matches 10 bases. This CDR3 has 12 residues. The germline V gene encodes CDR1 SNHLY and CDR2 FYNNEI. V dropped 6 bases and J dropped 4; count of bases not matched to a gene: 0. This CDR3 reads CASRDRGYEQYF. The CDR3, as DNA: TGTGCCAGCAGGGACAGGGGGTACGAGCAGTACTTC. The full variable domain, rest sourced from reference TRBV2 and TRBJ2-7, is EPEVTQTPSHQVTQMGQEVILRCVPISNHLYFYWYRQILGQKVEFLVSFYNNEISEKSEIFDDQFSVERPDGSNFTLKIRSTKLEDSAMYFCASRDRGYEQYFGPGTRLTVT.

The rearrangement uses TRBV7-9 and TRBJ1-1, with 8 bases aligning to TRBD1. Looked up from germline, CDR1 is SEHNR and CDR2 is FQNEAQ (reference sequence). Trimming removed 6 bases from V and 4 bases from J; junction bases left unmatched: 4. This CDR3 has 13 residues. The CDR3 here is CASRPDRGTEAFF. The CDR3 coding sequence is TGTGCCAGCAGACCCGACAGGGGCACTGAAGCTTTCTTT.

This rearrangement joins TRBV19 to TRBJ2-5; TRBD1 matches at 7 bases. Germline CDR1 reads LNHDA; CDR2 reads SQIVND (reference sequence). V trimming: 3 bases; J trimming: 2 bases; junction bases outside the gene matches: 6. This CDR3 is built from 15 residues. CDR3 coding DNA: TGTGCCAGTAGTATTCTGGGACAGCCGCAAGAGACCCAGTACTTC. Translating it yields CASSILGQPQETQYF.